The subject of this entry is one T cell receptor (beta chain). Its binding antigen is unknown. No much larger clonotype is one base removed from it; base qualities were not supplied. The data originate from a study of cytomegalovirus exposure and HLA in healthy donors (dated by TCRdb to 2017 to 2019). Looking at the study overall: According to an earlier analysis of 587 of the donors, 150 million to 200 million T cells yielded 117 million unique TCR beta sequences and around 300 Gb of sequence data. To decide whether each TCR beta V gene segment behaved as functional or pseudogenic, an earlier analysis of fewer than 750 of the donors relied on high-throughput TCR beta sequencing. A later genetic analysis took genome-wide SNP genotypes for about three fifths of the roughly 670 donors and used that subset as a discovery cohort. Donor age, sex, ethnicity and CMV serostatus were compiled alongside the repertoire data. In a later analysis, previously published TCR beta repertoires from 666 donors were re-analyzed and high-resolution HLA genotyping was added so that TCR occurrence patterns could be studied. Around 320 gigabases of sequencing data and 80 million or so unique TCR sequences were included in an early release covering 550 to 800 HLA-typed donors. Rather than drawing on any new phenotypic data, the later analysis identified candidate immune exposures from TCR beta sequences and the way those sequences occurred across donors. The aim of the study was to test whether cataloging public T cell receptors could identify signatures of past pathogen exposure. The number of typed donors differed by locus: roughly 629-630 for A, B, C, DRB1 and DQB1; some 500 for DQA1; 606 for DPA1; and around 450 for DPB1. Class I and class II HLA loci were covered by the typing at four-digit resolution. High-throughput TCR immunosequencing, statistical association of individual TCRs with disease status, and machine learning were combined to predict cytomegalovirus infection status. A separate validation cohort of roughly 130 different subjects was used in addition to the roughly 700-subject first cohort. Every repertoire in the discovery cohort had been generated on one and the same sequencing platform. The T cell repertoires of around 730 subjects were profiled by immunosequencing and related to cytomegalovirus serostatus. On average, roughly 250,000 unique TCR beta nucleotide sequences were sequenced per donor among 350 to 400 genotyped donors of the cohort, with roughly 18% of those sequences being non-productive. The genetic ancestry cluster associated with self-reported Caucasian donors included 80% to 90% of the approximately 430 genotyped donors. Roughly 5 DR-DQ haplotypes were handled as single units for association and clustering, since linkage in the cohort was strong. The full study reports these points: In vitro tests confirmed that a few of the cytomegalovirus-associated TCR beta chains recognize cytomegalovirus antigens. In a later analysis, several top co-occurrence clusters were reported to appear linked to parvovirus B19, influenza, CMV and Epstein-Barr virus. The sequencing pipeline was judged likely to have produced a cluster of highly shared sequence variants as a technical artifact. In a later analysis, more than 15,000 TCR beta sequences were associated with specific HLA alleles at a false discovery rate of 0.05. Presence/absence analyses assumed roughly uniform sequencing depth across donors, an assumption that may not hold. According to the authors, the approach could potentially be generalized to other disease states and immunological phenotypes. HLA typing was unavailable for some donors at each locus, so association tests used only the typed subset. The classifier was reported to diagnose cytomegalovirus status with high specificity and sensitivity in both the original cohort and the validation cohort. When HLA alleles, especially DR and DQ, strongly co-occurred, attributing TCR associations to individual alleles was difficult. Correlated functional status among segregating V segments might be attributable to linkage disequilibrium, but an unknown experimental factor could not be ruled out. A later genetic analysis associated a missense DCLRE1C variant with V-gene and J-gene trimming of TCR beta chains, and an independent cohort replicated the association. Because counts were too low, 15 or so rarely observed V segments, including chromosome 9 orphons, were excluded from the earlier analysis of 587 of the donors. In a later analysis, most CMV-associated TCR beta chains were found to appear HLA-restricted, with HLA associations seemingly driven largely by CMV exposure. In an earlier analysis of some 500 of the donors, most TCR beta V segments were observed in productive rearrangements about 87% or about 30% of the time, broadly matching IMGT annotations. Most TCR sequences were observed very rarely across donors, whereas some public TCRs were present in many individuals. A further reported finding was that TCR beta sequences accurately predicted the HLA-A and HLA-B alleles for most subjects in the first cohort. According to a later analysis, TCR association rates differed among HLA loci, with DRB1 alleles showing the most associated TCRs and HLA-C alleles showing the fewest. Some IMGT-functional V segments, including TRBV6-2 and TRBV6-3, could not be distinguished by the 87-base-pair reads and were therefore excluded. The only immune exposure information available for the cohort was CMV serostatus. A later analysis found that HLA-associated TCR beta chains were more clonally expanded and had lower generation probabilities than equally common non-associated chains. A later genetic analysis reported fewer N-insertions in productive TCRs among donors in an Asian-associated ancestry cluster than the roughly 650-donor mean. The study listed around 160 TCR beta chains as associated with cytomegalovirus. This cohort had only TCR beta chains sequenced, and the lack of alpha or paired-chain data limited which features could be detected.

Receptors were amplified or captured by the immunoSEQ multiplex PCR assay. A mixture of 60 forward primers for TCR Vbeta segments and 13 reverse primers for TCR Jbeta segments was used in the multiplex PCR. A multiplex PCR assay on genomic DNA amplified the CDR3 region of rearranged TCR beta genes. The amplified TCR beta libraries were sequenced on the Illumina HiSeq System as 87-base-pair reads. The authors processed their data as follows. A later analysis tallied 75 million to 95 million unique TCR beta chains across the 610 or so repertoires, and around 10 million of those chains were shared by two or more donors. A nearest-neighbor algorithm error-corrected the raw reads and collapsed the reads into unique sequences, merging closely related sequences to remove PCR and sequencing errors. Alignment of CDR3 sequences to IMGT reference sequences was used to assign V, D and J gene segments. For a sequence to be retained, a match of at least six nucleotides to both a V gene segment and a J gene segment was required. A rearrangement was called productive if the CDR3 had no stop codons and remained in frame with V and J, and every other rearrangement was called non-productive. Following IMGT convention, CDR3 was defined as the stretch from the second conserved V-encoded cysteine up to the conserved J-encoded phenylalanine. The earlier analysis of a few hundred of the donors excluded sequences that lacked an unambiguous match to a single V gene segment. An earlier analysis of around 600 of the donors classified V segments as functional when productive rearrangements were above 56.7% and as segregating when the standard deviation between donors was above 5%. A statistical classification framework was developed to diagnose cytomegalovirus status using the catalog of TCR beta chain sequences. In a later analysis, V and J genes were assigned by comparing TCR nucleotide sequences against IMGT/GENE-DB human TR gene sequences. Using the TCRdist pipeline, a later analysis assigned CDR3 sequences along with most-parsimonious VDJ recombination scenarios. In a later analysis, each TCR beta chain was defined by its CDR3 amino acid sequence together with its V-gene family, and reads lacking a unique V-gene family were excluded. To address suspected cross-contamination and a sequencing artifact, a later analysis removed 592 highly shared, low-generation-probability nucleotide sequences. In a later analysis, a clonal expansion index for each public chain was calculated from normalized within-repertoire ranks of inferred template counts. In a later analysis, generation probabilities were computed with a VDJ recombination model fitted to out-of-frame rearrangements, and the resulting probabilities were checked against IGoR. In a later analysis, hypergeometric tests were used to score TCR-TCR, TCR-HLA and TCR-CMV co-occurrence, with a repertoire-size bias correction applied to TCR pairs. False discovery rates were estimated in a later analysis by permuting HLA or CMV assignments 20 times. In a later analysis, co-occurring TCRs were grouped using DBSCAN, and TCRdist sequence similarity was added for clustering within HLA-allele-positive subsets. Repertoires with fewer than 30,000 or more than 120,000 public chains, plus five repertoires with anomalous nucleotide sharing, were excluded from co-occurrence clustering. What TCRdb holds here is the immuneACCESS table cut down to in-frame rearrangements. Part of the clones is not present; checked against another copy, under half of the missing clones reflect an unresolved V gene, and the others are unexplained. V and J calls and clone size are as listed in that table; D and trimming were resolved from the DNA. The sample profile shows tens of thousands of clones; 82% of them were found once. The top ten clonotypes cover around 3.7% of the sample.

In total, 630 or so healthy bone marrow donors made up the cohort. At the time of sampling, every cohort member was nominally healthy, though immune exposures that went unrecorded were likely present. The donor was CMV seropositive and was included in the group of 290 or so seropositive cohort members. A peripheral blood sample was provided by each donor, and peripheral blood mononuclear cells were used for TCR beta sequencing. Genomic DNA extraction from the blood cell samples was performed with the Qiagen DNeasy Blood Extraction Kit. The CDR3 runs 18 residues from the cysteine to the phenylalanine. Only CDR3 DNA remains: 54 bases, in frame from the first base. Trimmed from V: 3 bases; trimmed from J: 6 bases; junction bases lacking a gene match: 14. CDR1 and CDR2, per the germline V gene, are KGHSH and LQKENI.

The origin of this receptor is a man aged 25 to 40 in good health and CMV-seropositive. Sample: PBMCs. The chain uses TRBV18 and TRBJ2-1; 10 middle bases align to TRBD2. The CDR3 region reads CASSPGRSASGRSNEQFF. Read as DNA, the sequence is TGTGCCAGCTCACCGGGGCGGTCAGCTAGCGGGAGAAGCAATGAGCAGTTCTTC.